Listed below are T cell receptor beta chains from one sample, sequenced in a study of response to subunit inactivated influenza vaccine. TCRdb reprocessed the RT-PCR reads via MiXCR and lists one record per CDR3 protein. The sample lists around 480,000 distinct CDR3 sequences; approximately 15% were seen once. Specimen: CD4+ T cells sorted from PBMCs, collected 23 to 25 months after vaccination. These TCRs come from a man in his fifties or sixties who received an inactivated influenza vaccine. Each CDR3 is given without its conserved first and last residue. The D gene is left open where the match is weak.

D | J | V | CDR3
- | TRBJ1-4 | TRBV5-1 | ASSLAGMGNEKLF
TRBD2 | TRBJ2-7 | TRBV2 | ASSEIAGFSEQY
TRBD1 | TRBJ2-3 | TRBV12-3/TRBV12-4 | ASSLGRGHLEQGPQY
TRBD2 | TRBJ2-1 | TRBV2 | ASSRLAGASYNEQF
TRBD2 | TRBJ2-2 | TRBV28 | ASRTTSGGTGELF
TRBD1 | TRBJ2-1 | TRBV29-1 | SGAGTGGFNEQF
TRBD2 | TRBJ2-2 | TRBV20-1 | SAYTSSGLPTGELF
- | TRBJ2-1 | TRBV12-3/TRBV12-4 | ASSFAGKGGQF
- | TRBJ1-6 | TRBV5-1 | ASSLDATNSPLH
TRBD2 | TRBJ2-4 | TRBV6-1 | ASSQGTSGTNIQY
- | TRBJ1-4 | TRBV6-6 | ASSAVGEKLF
TRBD1 | TRBJ1-1 | TRBV7-2 | ASSRQGALNTEAF
- | TRBJ2-1 | TRBV7-3 | ASSPRGLDYNEQF
TRBD1 | TRBJ1-1 | TRBV6-5 | ASSYGQGAMAF
- | TRBJ2-1 | TRBV20-1 | SAYQGGGVF
TRBD2 | TRBJ2-1 | TRBV9 | ASSVVLAARNEQF
- | TRBJ2-3 | TRBV7-9 | ASSVSGHTDTQY
- | TRBJ2-3 | TRBV14 | ASTQSSRGDTQY
- | TRBJ1-1 | TRBV3-1 | ASSQMVTTEAF
- | TRBJ1-4 | TRBV5-6 | ASSPSRAGGEKLF
- | TRBJ1-4 | TRBV29-1 | SVILLQGSNEKLF
- | TRBJ2-7 | TRBV6-1 | ASSEEVPTYEQY
- | TRBJ2-3 | TRBV4-2 | ASSQDGAGGDTQY
- | TRBJ2-1 | TRBV5-4 | ASRVGGMRDEQF
TRBD2 | TRBJ2-7 | TRBV4-2 | ASSQDLRLAVPYEQY
- | TRBJ2-5 | TRBV7-3 | ASSFQSTGTQY
TRBD2 | TRBJ2-1 | TRBV4-2 | ASSHALLAGGSNEQF
TRBD1 | TRBJ2-7 | TRBV29-1 | SAIQGRPPYEQY
TRBD1 | TRBJ2-1 | TRBV2 | ASTRRQGSSYNEQF
TRBD1 | TRBJ1-1 | TRBV7-9 | ASTRDREDTEAF
TRBD2 | TRBJ2-7 | TRBV20-1 | SARDLGRGSYEQY
- | TRBJ2-7 | TRBV12-3/TRBV12-4 | ASSGGALYEQY
TRBD2 | TRBJ2-3 | TRBV20-1 | SAKRGTSGTSTDTQY
TRBD1 | TRBJ2-7 | TRBV29-1 | SVGDSRYEQY
TRBD1 | TRBJ1-2 | TRBV7-9 | ASSPAGQGPGYT
- | TRBJ2-1 | TRBV14 | ASSQGGLAHEQF
TRBD2 | TRBJ2-1 | TRBV11-2 | ASSARPRRGGYNEQF
- | TRBJ1-5 | TRBV23-1 | ASSQSGCRNQPQH
- | TRBJ2-3 | TRBV20-1 | SARDDKPTDTQY
- | TRBJ1-2 | TRBV7-2 | ASSSQNRAGYT
- | TRBJ2-7 | TRBV20-1 | SARMGAYEQY
TRBD2 | TRBJ2-1 | TRBV29-1 | SVGLAGGRNEQF